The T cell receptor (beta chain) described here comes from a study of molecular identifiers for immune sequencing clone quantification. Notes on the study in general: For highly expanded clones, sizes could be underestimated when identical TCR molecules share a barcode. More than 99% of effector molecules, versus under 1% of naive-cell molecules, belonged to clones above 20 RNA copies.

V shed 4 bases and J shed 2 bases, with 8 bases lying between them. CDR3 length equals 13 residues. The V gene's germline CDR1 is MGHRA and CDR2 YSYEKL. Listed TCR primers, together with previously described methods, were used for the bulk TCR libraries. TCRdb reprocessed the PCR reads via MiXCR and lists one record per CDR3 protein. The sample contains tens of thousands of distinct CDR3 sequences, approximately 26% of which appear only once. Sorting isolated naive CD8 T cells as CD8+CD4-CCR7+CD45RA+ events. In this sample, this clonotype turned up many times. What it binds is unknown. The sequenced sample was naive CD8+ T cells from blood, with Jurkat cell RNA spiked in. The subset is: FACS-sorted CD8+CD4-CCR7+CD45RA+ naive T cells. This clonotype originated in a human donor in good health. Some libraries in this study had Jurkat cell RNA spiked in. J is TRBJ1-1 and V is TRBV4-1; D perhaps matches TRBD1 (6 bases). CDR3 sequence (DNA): TGCGCCAGCAGCCCGACAGGAAACACTGAAGCTTTCTTT. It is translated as CASSPTGNTEAFF.